Sequencing of this T cell receptor beta chain was carried out in a study of graft-versus-host responses after intestinal transplantation. Comment on this clone: The antigen is not known.

Clones were read by immunoSEQ multiplex PCR, and TCRdb kept only the in-frame ones, dropping some. The sample comprises some 86,000 clones, roughly 91% of which are singletons, and approximately 0.096% rests with the top ten. Looked up from germline, CDR1 is WNHNN and CDR2 is SYGVQD (reference sequence). CDR3 length: 14 amino acids. The V end lost 4 bases, the J end lost 7 bases, and 14 bases lay between the germline ends. The J gene is TRBJ1-5, the V gene TRBV10-1; D is perhaps TRBD1 (5 bases). The specimen was unstimulated CD4+ T cells sorted from spleen or lymph node cells, collected before intestinal transplant. The sequence was collected from a human donor who received an intestinal transplant. CDR3 in amino acids: CASSGRQTPQPQHF. DNA for the CDR3: TGCGCCAGCAGTGGGCGACAGACCCCACAGCCCCAGCATTTT.